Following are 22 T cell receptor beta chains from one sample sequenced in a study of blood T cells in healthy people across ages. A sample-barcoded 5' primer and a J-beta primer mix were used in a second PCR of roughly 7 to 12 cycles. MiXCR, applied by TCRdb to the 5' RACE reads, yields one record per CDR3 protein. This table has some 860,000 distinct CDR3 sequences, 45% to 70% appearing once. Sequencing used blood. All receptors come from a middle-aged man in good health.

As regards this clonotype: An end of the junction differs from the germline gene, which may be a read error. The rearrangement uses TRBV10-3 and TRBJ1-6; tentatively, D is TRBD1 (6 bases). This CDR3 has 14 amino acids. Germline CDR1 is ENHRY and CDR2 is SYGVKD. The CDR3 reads CSISETGDNSPLHF. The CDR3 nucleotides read TGTTCCATCAGTGAGACAGGCGACAATTCACCCCTCCACTTT.

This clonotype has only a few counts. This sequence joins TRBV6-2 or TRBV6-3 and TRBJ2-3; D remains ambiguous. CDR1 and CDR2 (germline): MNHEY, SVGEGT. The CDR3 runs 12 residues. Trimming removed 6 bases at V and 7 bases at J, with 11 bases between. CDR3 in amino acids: CASSDFLYTQYF. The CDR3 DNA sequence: TGTGCCAGCAGCGATTTTCTCTATACGCAGTATTTT.

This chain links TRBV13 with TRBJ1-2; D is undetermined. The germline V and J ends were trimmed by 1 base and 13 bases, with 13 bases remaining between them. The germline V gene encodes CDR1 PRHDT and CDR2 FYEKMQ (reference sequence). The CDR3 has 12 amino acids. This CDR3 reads CASSLVPGYCTF. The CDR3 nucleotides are TGTGCCAGCAGCTTAGTTCCGGGTTACTGCACCTTC.

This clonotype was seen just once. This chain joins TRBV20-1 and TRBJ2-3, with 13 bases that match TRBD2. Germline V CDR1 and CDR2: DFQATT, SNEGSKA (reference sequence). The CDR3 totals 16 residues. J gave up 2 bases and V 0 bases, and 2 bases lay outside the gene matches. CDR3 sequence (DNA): TGCAGTGCTAGAGATGGGACTAGCGGGACCACAGATACGCAGTATTTT. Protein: CSARDGTSGTTDTQYF.

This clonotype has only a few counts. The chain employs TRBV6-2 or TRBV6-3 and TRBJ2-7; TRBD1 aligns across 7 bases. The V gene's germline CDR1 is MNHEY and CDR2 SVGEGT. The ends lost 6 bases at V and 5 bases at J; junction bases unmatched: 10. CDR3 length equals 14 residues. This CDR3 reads CASRMGQRVNEQYF. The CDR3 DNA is TGTGCCAGCAGGATGGGACAGCGAGTTAACGAGCAGTACTTC.

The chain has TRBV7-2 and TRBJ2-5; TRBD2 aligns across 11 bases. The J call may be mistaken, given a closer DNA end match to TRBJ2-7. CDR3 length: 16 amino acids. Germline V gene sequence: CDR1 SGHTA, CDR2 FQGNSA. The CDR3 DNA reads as TGTGCCAGCAGCTTCGCCGGTAGCGGGAGGGAGAACGAGCAGTACTTC. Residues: CASSFAGSGRENEQYF.

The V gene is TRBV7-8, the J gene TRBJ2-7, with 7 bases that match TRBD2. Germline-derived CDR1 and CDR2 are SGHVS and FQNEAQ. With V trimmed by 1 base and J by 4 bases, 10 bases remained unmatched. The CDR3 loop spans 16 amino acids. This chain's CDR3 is CASSLDSAGVLYEQYF. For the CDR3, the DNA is TGTGCCAGCAGCTTAGATTCGGCGGGAGTCTTGTACGAGCAGTACTTC.

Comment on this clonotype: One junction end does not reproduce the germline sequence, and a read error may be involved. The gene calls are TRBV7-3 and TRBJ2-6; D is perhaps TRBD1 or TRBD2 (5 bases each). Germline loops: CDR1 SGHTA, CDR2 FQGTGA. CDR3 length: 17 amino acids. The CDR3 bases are TGTGCCAGCATCTTAAGGGGTCACGGGGCTGGGGCCAACGTCCTGACTTTC. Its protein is CASILRGHGAGANVLTF.

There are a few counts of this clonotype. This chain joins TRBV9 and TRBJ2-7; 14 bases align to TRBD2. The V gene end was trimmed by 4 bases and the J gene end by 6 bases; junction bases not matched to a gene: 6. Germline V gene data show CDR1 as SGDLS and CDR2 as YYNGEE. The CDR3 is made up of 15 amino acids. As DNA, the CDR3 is TGTGCCAGCAGCTATGGGACTAGCGGGAGAGGCGAGCAGTACTTC. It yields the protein CASSYGTSGRGEQYF.

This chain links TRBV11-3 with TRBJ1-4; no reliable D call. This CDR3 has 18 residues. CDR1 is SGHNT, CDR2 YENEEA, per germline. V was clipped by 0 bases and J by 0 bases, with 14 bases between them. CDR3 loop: CASSLDLAGSSTNEKLFF. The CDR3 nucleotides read TGTGCCAGCAGCTTAGATCTCGCCGGTAGCTCAACTAATGAAAAACTGTTTTTT.

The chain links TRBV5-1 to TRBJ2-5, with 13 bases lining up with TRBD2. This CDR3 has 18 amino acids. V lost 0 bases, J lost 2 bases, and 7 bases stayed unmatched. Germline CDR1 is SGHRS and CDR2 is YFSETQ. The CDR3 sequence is CASSLVLLAGGKQETQYF. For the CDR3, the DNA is TGCGCCAGCAGCTTGGTCTTACTAGCGGGGGGGAAGCAAGAGACCCAGTACTTC.

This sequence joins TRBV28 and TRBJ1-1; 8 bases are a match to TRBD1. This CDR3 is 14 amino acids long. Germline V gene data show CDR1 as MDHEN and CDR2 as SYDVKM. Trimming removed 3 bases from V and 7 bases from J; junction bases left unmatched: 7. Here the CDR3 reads CASSFATGGGEAFF. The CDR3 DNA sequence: TGTGCCAGCAGTTTTGCCACAGGGGGGGGTGAAGCTTTCTTT.

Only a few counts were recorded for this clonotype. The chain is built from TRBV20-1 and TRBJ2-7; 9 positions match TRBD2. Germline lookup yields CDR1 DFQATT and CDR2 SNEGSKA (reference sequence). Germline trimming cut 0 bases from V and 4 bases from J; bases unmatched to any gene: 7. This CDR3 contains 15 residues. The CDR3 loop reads CSARDIAGGPYEQYF. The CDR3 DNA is TGCAGTGCTAGAGATATCGCGGGAGGGCCTTACGAGCAGTACTTC.

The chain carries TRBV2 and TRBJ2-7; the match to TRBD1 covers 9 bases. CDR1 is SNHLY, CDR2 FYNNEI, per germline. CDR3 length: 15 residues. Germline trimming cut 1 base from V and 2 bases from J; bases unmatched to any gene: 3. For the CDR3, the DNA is TGTGCCAGCAGTGAAGGTGGGACAGGGACCTACGAGCAGTACTTC. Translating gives CASSEGGTGTYEQYF.

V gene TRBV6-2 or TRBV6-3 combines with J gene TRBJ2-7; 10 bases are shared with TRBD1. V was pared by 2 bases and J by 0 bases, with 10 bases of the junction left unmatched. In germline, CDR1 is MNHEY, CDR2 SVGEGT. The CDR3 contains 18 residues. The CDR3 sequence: CASSYAGTGVISSYEQYF. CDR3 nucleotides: TGTGCCAGCAGTTACGCAGGGACAGGGGTGATTTCCTCCTACGAGCAGTACTTC.

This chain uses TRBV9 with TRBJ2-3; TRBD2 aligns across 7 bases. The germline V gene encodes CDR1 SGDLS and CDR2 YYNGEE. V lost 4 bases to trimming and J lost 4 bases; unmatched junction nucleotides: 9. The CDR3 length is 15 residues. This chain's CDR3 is CASSQSGVPADTQYF. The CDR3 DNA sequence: TGTGCCAGCAGCCAGAGCGGGGTGCCCGCAGATACGCAGTATTTT.

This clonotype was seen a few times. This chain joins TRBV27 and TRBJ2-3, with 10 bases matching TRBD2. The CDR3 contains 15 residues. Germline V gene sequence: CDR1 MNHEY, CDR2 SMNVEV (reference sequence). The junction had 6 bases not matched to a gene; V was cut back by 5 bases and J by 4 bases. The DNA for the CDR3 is TGTGCCAGCAGTGCGGGACTAGCGTTGGCAGATACGCAGTATTTT. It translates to CASSAGLALADTQYF.

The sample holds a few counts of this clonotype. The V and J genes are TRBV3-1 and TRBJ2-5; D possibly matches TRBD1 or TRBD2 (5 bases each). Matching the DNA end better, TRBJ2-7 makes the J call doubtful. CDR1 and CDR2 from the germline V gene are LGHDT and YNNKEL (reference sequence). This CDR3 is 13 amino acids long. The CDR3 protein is CASSQVDSGEQYF. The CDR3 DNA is TGTGCCAGCAGCCAAGTAGACAGCGGCGAGCAGTACTTC.

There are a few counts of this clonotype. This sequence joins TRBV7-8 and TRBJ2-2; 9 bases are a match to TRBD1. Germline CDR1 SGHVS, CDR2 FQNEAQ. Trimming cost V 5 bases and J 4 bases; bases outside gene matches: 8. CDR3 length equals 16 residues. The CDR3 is CASSTQGARGTGELFF. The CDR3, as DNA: TGTGCCAGCAGCACACAGGGGGCCAGGGGCACCGGGGAGCTGTTTTTT.

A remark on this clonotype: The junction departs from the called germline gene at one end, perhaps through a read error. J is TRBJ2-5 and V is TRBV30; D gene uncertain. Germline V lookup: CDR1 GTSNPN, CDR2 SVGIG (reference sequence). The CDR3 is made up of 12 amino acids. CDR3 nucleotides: TGTGCCTGGAGTGACACAGAAGAGACCCAGTGCTTC. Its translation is CAWSDTEETQCF.

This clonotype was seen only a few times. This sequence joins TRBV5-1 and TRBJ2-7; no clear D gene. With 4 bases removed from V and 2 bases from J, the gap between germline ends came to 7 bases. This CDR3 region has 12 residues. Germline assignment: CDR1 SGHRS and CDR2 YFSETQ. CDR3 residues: CASSNPPYEQYF. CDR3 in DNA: TGCGCCAGCAGCAACCCCCCCTACGAGCAGTACTTC.

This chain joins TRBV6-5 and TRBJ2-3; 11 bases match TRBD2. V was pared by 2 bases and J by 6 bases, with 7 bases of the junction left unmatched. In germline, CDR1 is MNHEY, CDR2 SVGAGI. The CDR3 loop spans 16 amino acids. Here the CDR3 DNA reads TGTGCCAGCAGTTACCGTAGCGGGGGGGGATCGGATACGCAGTATTTT. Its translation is CASSYRSGGGSDTQYF.